The present T cell receptor (beta chain) was sequenced within a study of cytotoxic CD8 clonotypes in ibrutinib-treated CLL. Study-level background: Following a median roughly 12 months of treatment, with a range of 6 to 36, response samples were taken.

The assay was immunoSEQ multiplex PCR, and TCRdb's table has in-frame clones only and misses some. This sample yields 60,000 to 95,000 clones, of which roughly 83% are seen a single time; about 39% belongs to the top ten. Points from the study as a whole: Clonality went up at ibrutinib response and then declined back toward baseline at progression. At baseline, clonality was higher than in age-matched healthy donors and correlated with CD8+ counts.

As regards this clone: Its antigen is as yet unknown.

There are 14 residues in the CDR3. Unmatched junction bases numbered 1, after V lost 3 bases and J lost 2 bases. Germline V gives CDR1 MGHRA, CDR2 YSYEKL. This sequence was found in a human donor with chronic lymphocytic leukemia. Here the sequenced sample was PBMCs, taken after 24 months of ibrutinib treatment. V is TRBV4-1 and J is TRBJ2-4; TRBD1 agrees at 7 bases. The CDR3 spells CASSQTGTKNIQYF. CDR3 DNA sequence: TGCGCCAGCAGCCAGACAGGGACCAAAAACATTCAGTACTTC.